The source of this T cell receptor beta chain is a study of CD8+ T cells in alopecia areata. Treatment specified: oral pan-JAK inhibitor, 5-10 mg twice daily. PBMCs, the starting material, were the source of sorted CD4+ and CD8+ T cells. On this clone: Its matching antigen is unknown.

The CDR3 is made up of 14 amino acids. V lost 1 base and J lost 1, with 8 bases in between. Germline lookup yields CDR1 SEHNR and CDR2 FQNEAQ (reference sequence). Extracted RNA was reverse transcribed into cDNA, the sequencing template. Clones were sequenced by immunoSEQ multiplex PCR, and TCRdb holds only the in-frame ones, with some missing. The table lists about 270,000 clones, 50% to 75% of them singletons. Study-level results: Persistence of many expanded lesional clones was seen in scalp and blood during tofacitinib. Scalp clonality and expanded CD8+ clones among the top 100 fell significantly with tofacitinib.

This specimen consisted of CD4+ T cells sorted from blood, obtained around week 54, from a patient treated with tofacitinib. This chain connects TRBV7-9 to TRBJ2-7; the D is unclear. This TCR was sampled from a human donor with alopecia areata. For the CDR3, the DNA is TGTGCCAGCAGCTTAGGGCTAGAGTCCTACGAGCAGTACTTC. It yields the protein CASSLGLESYEQYF.